This T cell receptor (beta chain) was sequenced for a study of blood T cell repertoires in COVID-19. Study-level information: Spain, Italy and the United States supplied samples that represented acute and convalescent COVID-19. PBMCs, B-cell-depleted T cells, or T cells were the source of the cDNA or gDNA that made up the material.

The CDR3 sequence is 13 residues long. V shed 6 bases and J shed 0 bases, with 9 bases lying between them. Germline lookup yields CDR1 LNHDA and CDR2 SQIVND (reference sequence). Original handling: From reference gene primer amplification, estimates of nucleated cell counts were derived. Profiled with immunoSEQ multiplex PCR; TCRdb holds only in-frame clones, not every one. V and J calls and clone size are copied from that table; D and trimming were computed from the DNA. The table includes tens of thousands of clones, around nine tenths detected once. The sample consisted of peripheral blood. This TCR came from a human donor in a cohort sampled during active COVID-19. The J gene is TRBJ2-7, the V gene TRBV19; D perhaps matches TRBD1 (5 bases). CDR3 DNA: TGTGCCAGTAGGGGGCCAGGCTCCTACGAGCAGTACTTC. It translates to CASRGPGSYEQYF.